The 25 T cell receptor beta chains reported below all come from one sample, sequenced in a study of blood T cell repertoires in COVID-19. The assay was immunoSEQ multiplex PCR, and TCRdb's table has in-frame clones only and misses some. This sample has a few hundred thousand clones, with more than 85% found just once. Sequenced sample: PBMCs or T cells enriched from blood (not recorded which). These receptors originate from a woman aged 25-40 years who had recovered from COVID-19.

The V gene is TRBV18, the J gene TRBJ2-7; D call uncertain. Germline lookup yields CDR1 KGHSH and CDR2 LQKENI. The CDR3 runs to 15 residues. The V gene lost 0 bases and the J gene lost 3 bases, with 12 bases spanning the gap. The CDR3 bases are TGTGCCAGCTCACCACCGATCGCTAGTAGCTACGAGCAGTACTTC. This sequence encodes CASSPPIASSYEQYF.

This chain uses TRBV28 with TRBJ2-3; TRBD2 matches at 8 bases. CDR1 MDHEN and CDR2 SYDVKM come from the germline V gene. With 5 bases clipped from V and 5 bases from J, the junction kept 15 bases outside the gene matches. The CDR3 runs to 17 residues. Here the CDR3 DNA reads TGTGCCAGCAGTCGAGGAACTAGCGGACTGAGAGTAGATACGCAGTATTTT. Translation: CASSRGTSGLRVDTQYF.

V gene TRBV9 combines with J gene TRBJ2-5; D uncertain. V was shortened by 4 bases and J by 2 bases, with 15 bases between the two germline ends. The CDR3 contains 15 residues. CDR1 is SGDLS, CDR2 YYNGEE, per germline. The CDR3 coding sequence is TGTGCCAGCAGCCCCGGTCTCAACGCACAAGAGACCCAGTACTTC. Protein product: CASSPGLNAQETQYF.

This sequence joins TRBV28 and TRBJ1-2; 9 positions agree with TRBD1. Germline CDR1 and CDR2: MDHEN and SYDVKM. Trimming took 8 bases from V and 5 from J; bases not matched to a gene: 9. This CDR3 is built from 14 residues. In DNA form, the CDR3 reads TGTGCCAGCTCAGATGGGGGGACAGGGTATGGCTACACCTTC. It yields the protein CASSDGGTGYGYTF.

J is TRBJ2-7 and V is TRBV7-9, with TRBD1 identical over 7 bases. This CDR3 comprises 14 residues. Per the germline V gene, CDR1 is SEHNR and CDR2 is FQNEAQ (reference sequence). After removal of 4 bases from V and 7 bases from J, the junction contained 10 bases not matched to a gene. DNA for the CDR3: TGTGCCAGCAGCTCATCGGGACAGCTAGAAGAGCAGTACTTC. Translation: CASSSSGQLEEQYF.

The V gene is TRBV7-2, the J gene TRBJ2-1; D might be TRBD1 (6 bases). Germline values: CDR1 SGHTA, CDR2 FQGNSA. Trimming cost V 2 bases and J 7 bases, with 15 bases left between them. This CDR3 is 15 amino acids long. The CDR3 DNA follows: TGTGCCAGCAGCTTAAAGGGGGTTGAGCGAAATGAGCAGTTCTTC. As protein: CASSLKGVERNEQFF.

V and J are TRBV5-1 and TRBJ1-6; tentative D call: TRBD1 (6 bases). Deletions cut 0 bases from V and 16 bases from J, with 17 bases between. The CDR3 consists of 14 residues. The germline V gene has CDR1 SGHRS and CDR2 YFSETQ. The CDR3 protein is CASSLVQDSLLLHF. The CDR3 DNA is TGCGCCAGCAGCTTGGTTCAGGACAGCCTCCTTCTCCACTTT.

DNA of the CDR3: TGTGCCAGCACCTCCCGGGGGTCGGCAGATACGCAGTATTTT. Protein: CASTSRGSADTQYF. The rearrangement uses TRBV25-1 and TRBJ2-3; TRBD2 might be the D (6 bases). In germline, CDR1 is MGHDK, CDR2 SYGVNS. CDR3 length: 14 residues. The ends were cut back, 7 bases at V and 4 bases at J, with 15 bases in the middle.

This clone was observed a handful of times. J is TRBJ2-1 and V is TRBV5-5, with D possibly matching TRBD2 (6 bases). The germline gives CDR1 SGHKS, CDR2 YYEKEE (reference sequence). CDR3 length equals 16 residues. V was cut by 2 bases and J by 0 bases, with 12 bases left in between. Written as DNA, the CDR3 is TGTGCCAGCAGCTTTAGCGGTACCGGCTCCTACAATGAGCAGTTCTTC. As protein: CASSFSGTGSYNEQFF.

V and J are TRBV18 and TRBJ1-1; D is possibly TRBD1 (5 bases). The length of the CDR3 is 16 residues. V was clipped by 3 bases and J by 0 bases, with 14 bases between them. The germline V gene has CDR1 KGHSH and CDR2 LQKENI. Here the CDR3 DNA reads TGTGCCAGCTCACCCACCTCGGGGGGACTGAACACTGAAGCTTTCTTT. This codes for CASSPTSGGLNTEAFF.

V and J are TRBV7-9 and TRBJ2-7; 7 bases align to TRBD1. The CDR3 has 15 amino acids. V trimming: 5 bases; J trimming: 0 bases; junction bases outside the gene matches: 7. Looked up from germline, CDR1 is SEHNR and CDR2 is FQNEAQ (reference sequence). The CDR3 region is CASSHRDRSSYEQYF. As DNA, the CDR3 is TGTGCCAGCAGCCACCGGGACAGAAGCTCCTACGAGCAGTACTTC. The variable domain in full, completed from reference TRBV7-9 and TRBJ2-7, reads DTGVSQNPRHKITKRGQNVTFRCDPISEHNRLYWYRQTLGQGPEFLTYFQNEAQLEKSRLLSDRFSAERPKGSFSTLEIQRTEQGDSAMYLCASSHRDRSSYEQYFGPGTRLTVT.

The J gene is TRBJ1-4, the V gene TRBV18, with no clear D. CDR1 and CDR2 (germline): KGHSH, LQKENI. The length of the CDR3 is 14 residues. Trimming left V 2 bases short and J 10 bases short, with 14 bases between. The CDR3 DNA follows: TGTGCCAGCTCACCAGATGCAGCGGGCCCAAAACTGTTTTTT. This encodes CASSPDAAGPKLFF. The full variable domain, completed using reference TRBV18 and TRBJ1-4, is NAGVMQNPRHLVRRRGQEARLRCSPMKGHSHVYWYRQLPEEGLKFMVYLQKENIIDESGMPKERFSAEFPKEGPSILRIQQVVRGDSAAYFCASSPDAAGPKLFFGSGTQLSVL.

This sequence joins TRBV5-4 and TRBJ2-1, with 13 bases fitting TRBD2. This CDR3 comprises 14 residues. Germline CDR1 and CDR2: SGHNT and YYREEE (reference sequence). The V segment lost 2 bases and the J segment 8 bases; nucleotides outside the gene matches: 1. CDR3 sequence reads: CASSFTSGRDEQFF. CDR3 bases: TGTGCCAGCAGCTTCACTAGCGGGAGGGATGAGCAGTTCTTC.

As for this clone: Within the sample, other DNA sequences also encode this same CDR3. DNA of the CDR3: TGTGCCAGCAGTTTACAGGGGGCGGGGGGCTACACCTTC. Its protein product is CASSLQGAGGYTF. The chain couples TRBV27 to TRBJ1-2; the match to TRBD1 covers 8 bases. The CDR3 extends over 13 amino acids. Looked up from germline, CDR1 is MNHEY and CDR2 is SMNVEV (reference sequence). The J segment lost 8 bases and the V segment lost 2 bases, leaving 4 bases of the junction unmatched.

The gene calls are TRBV2 and TRBJ2-3, with D possibly matching TRBD1 (5 bases). V lost 6 bases to trimming and J lost 0 bases, with 7 bases between them. The CDR3 length is 13 residues. Germline-derived CDR1 and CDR2 are SNHLY and FYNNEI. The CDR3 sequence: CASRQGSTDTQYF. As DNA, the CDR3 is TGTGCCAGCAGGCAGGGTAGCACAGATACGCAGTATTTT.

V gene TRBV27 combines with J gene TRBJ2-5; 9 bases match TRBD2. Germline CDR1 reads MNHEY; CDR2 reads SMNVEV (reference sequence). Unmatched junction bases numbered 10, after V lost 5 bases and J lost 0 bases. The CDR3 sequence is 17 residues long. CDR3 DNA sequence: TGTGCCAGCAGTGCGATAGCGGGGGCCCGCCACCAAGAGACCCAGTACTTC. Encoded protein: CASSAIAGARHQETQYF.

This clone came up once. V is TRBV12-5 and J is TRBJ2-2, with 7 bases aligning to TRBD2. The J segment lost 0 bases and the V segment lost 5 bases, leaving 15 bases of the junction unmatched. Looked up from germline, CDR1 is LGHNT and CDR2 is FRNRAP. The CDR3 has 19 amino acids. The CDR3 coding sequence is TGTGCTAGTGGTCCCTCGGCAGCTAGCGGCTACGCGAACACCGGGGAGCTGTTTTTT. Its translation is CASGPSAASGYANTGELFF.

V is TRBV20-1 and J is TRBJ2-7; 8 bases map to TRBD1. CDR3 size: 11 residues. Trimming cost V 8 bases and J 5 bases; bases outside gene matches: 5. Germline V lookup: CDR1 DFQATT, CDR2 SNEGSKA (reference sequence). The DNA for the CDR3 is TGCAGTCCCGGACAGGGTAACGAGCAGTACTTC. Encoded protein: CSPGQGNEQYF.

The V gene is TRBV5-4, the J gene TRBJ1-1; 7 bases fit TRBD1. V gave up 1 base and J gave up 1 base; unmatched junction bases: 4. This CDR3 spans 15 amino acids. Germline loops: CDR1 SGHNT, CDR2 YYREEE (reference sequence). CDR3 in amino acids: CASSLRTGKNTEAFF. Here the CDR3 DNA reads TGTGCCAGCAGCTTGCGGACAGGAAAGAACACTGAAGCTTTCTTT.

Notes on this clone: An end of the junction does not agree with germline; a read error may underlie this. The chain recombines TRBV3-1 (or the pseudogene TRBV3-2) with TRBJ1-3; 9 nucleotides align to TRBD1. This CDR3 is 15 amino acids long. Germline V CDR1 and CDR2: LGHDT, YNNKEL (reference sequence). CDR3 sequence: CASTQQGASGNTIYF. CDR3 nucleotide sequence: TGTGCCAGCACCCAACAGGGGGCCAGTGGAAACACCATATATTTT.

In DNA form, the CDR3 reads TGTGCCAGCAGCTTAATAGCGGGGGGGCCGCGAGAGACCCAGTACTTC. This gives the protein CASSLIAGGPRETQYF. The chain couples TRBV5-4 to TRBJ2-5; 11 bases map to TRBD2. Germline V gives CDR1 SGHNT, CDR2 YYREEE (reference sequence). This CDR3 contains 16 residues. V trimming: 2 bases; J trimming: 4 bases; junction bases outside the gene matches: 7.

V gene TRBV15 combines with J gene TRBJ1-5; possible D gene TRBD1, 6 bases. In germline, CDR1 is LNHNV, CDR2 YYDKDF (reference sequence). The CDR3 runs to 14 residues. Between the trimmed V and J ends, which lost 6 bases and 5 bases, there was a span of 14 bases. The CDR3 here is CATSLQGTYQPQHF. The CDR3 DNA follows: TGTGCCACCAGTCTTCAGGGGACCTATCAGCCCCAGCATTTT. Variable domain in full (rest from reference TRBV15 and TRBJ1-5): DAMVIQNPRYQVTQFGKPVTLSCSQTLNHNVMYWYQQKSSQAPKLLFHYYDKDFNNEADTPDNFQSRRPNTSFCFLDIRSPGLGDTAMYLCATSLQGTYQPQHFGDGTRLSIL.

The V and J genes are TRBV19 and TRBJ1-2, with 7 bases matching TRBD1. Germline V gives CDR1 LNHDA, CDR2 SQIVND (reference sequence). After removal of 1 base from V and 4 bases from J, the junction contained 3 bases not matched to a gene. There are 14 residues in the CDR3. The CDR3: CASSIGRGLYGYTF. The CDR3, as DNA: TGTGCCAGTAGTATAGGGAGGGGGCTCTATGGCTACACCTTC.

The chain employs TRBV7-8 and TRBJ2-7; TRBD2 might be the D (5 bases). There are 16 residues in the CDR3. Germline CDR1 SGHVS, CDR2 FQNEAQ. The V gene lost 5 bases and the J gene lost 2 bases, with 19 bases spanning the gap. The CDR3 loop reads CASSQRGGLIPYEQYF. In nucleotides, the CDR3 is TGTGCCAGCAGCCAACGCGGAGGTTTAATACCCTACGAGCAGTACTTC.

This chain joins TRBV5-6 and TRBJ1-4; D is uncertain. Trimming left V 0 bases short and J 5 bases short, with 5 bases between. The CDR3 has 13 amino acids. Germline-derived CDR1 and CDR2 are SGHDT and YYEEEE. CDR3 sequence: CASSLDLNEKLFF. DNA of the CDR3: TGTGCCAGCAGCTTGGACTTGAATGAAAAACTGTTTTTT.